This T cell receptor beta chain was profiled in a study of chemoradiotherapy in HPV16-positive cancers. About the study: A couple of HPV16-positive patients' cells yielded candidate HPV-specific clones and common motifs.

Study results and limitations: Candidate HPV-specific clones and E7-related TCR motifs grew in tumor during treatment.

Samples were taken several times over chemoradiotherapy. Method: immunoSEQ multiplex PCR; TCRdb's copy keeps in-frame clones and lacks some. The profile shows about 35,000 clones, around 80% of them singletons. Turning to this clone: The antigen is undetermined.

With 0 bases clipped from V and 0 bases from J, the junction kept 6 bases outside the gene matches. CDR1 and CDR2 (germline): SGDLS, YYNGEE. This CDR3 contains 16 residues. The source is a human donor with HPV-associated anogenital cancer. The sequencing here drew on blood, taken from a patient who underwent chemoradiotherapy. The chain recombines TRBV9 with TRBJ2-7; 7 bases match TRBD1. The CDR3 here is CASSVGLGQSSYEQYF. CDR3 nucleotide sequence: TGTGCCAGCAGCGTAGGGTTGGGACAGAGCTCCTACGAGCAGTACTTC.